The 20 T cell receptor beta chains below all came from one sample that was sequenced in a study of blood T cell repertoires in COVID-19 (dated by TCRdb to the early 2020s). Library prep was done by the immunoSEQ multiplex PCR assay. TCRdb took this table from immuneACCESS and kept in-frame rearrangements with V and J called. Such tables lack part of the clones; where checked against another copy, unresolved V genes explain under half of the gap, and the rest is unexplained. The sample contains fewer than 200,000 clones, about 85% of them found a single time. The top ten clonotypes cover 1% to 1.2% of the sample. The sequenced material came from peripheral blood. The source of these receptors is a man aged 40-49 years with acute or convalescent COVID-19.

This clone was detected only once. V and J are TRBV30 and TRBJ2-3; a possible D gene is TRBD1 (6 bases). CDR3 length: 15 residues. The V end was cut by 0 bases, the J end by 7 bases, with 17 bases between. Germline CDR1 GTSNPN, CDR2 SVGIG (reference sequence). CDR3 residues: CAWSVPGSRGNTQYF. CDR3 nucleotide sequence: TGTGCCTGGAGTGTCCCAGGATCTAGGGGGAATACGCAGTATTTT.

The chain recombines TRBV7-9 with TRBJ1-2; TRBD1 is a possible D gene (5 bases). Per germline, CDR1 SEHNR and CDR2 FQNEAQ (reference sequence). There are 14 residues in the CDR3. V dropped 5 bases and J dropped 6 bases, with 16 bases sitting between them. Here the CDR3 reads CASSRRESGDGYTF. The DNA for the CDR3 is TGTGCCAGCAGCCGACGGGAGTCGGGGGATGGCTACACCTTC.

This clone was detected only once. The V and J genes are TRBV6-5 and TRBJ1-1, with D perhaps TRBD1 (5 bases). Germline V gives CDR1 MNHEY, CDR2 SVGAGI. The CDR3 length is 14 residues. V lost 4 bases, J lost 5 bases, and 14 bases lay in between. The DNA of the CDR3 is TGTGCCAGCAGTTTTCAGGGTCCGGAGACTGAAGCTTTCTTT. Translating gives CASSFQGPETEAFF.

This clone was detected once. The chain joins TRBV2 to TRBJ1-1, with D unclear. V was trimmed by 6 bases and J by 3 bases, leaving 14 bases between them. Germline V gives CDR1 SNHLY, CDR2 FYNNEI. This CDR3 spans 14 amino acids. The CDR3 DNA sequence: TGTGCCAGCAGCCGATTGGGTGGAGACACTGAAGCTTTCTTT. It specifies CASSRLGGDTEAFF.

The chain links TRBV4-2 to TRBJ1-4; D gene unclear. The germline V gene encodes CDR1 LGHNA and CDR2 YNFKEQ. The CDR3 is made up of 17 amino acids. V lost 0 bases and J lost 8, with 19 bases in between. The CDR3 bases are TGTGCCAGCAGCCAAGATCCTGGCTCCGGGGTTTGGGAAAAACTGTTTTTT. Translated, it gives CASSQDPGSGVWEKLFF.

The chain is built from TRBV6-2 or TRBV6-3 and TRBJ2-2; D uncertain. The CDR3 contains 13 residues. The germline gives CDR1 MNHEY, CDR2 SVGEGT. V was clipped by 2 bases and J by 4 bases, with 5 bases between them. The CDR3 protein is CASSYVSTGELFF. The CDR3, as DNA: TGTGCCAGCAGTTACGTGAGCACCGGGGAGCTGTTTTTT.

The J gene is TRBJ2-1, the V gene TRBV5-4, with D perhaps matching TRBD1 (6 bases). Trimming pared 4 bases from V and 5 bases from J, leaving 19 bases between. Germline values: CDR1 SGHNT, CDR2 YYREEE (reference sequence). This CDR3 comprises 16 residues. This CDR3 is CASSPPGTLANNEQFF. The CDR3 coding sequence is TGTGCCAGCAGCCCCCCAGGGACACTGGCTAACAATGAGCAGTTCTTC.

CDR3 in amino acids: CASSFLAGGNEQFF. CDR3 sequence (DNA): TGTGCCAGCAGCTTTTTAGCGGGGGGTAATGAGCAGTTCTTC. The chain employs TRBV7-3 and TRBJ2-1, with 10 bases lining up with TRBD2. With 3 bases clipped from V and 7 bases from J, the junction kept 3 bases outside the gene matches. Germline V gene lookup returns CDR1 SGHTA and CDR2 FQGTGA. CDR3 length equals 14 residues.

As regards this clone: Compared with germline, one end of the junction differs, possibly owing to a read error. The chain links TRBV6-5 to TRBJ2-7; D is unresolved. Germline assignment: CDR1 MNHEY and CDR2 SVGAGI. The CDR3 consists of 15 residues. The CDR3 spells CASSYSRTEPYEQYF. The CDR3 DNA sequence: TGTGCCAGCAGTTACTCGAGAACAGAACCCTATGAGCAGTACTTC.

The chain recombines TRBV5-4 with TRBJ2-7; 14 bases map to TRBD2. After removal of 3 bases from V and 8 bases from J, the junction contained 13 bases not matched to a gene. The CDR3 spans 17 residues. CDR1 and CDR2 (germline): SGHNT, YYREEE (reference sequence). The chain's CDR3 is CASSSGTSGGPVMKQYF. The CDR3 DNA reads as TGTGCCAGCAGCTCGGGGACTAGCGGGGGACCGGTTATGAAGCAGTACTTC.

The CDR3: CASSLQLAGPYEQYF. CDR3 in DNA: TGTGCCAGTAGTCTCCAACTAGCGGGGCCCTACGAGCAGTACTTC. V usage is TRBV19 and J usage is TRBJ2-7; TRBD2 matches 10 bases. Germline values: CDR1 LNHDA, CDR2 SQIVND (reference sequence). CDR3 length: 15 residues. V trimming: 5 bases; J trimming: 2 bases; junction bases outside the gene matches: 6.

In DNA form, the CDR3 reads TGCGCCAGCAGCTTGCTGACAGGGGGTGAAGCTTTCTTT. Protein product: CASSLLTGGEAFF. The chain joins TRBV5-1 to TRBJ1-1; 9 nucleotides line up with TRBD1. This CDR3 contains 13 residues. V gave up 1 base and J gave up 7 bases; unmatched junction bases: 2. Per germline, CDR1 SGHRS and CDR2 YFSETQ.

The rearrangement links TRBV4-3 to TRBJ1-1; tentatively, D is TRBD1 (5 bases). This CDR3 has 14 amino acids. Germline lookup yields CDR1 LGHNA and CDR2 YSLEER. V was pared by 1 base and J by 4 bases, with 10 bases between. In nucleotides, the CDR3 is TGCGCCAGCAGCCAAGCTCGGGGGGGCACTGAAGCTTTCTTT. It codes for CASSQARGGTEAFF.

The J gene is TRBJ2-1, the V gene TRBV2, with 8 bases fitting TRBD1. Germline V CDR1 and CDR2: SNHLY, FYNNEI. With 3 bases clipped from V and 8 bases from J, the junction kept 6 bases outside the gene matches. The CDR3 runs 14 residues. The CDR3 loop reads CASSEGQETYEQFF. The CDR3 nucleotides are TGTGCCAGCAGTGAGGGACAGGAAACTTATGAGCAGTTCTTC. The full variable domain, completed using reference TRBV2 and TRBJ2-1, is EPEVTQTPSHQVTQMGQEVILRCVPISNHLYFYWYRQILGQKVEFLVSFYNNEISEKSEIFDDQFSVERPDGSNFTLKIRSTKLEDSAMYFCASSEGQETYEQFFGPGTRLTVL.

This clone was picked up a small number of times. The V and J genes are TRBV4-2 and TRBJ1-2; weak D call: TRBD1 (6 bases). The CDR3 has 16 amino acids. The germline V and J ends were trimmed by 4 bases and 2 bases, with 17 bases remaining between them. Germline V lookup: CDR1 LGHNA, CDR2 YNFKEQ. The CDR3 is CASSLLQQGLNYGYTF. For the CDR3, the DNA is TGTGCCAGCAGCCTTCTTCAGCAGGGGTTAAACTATGGCTACACCTTC.

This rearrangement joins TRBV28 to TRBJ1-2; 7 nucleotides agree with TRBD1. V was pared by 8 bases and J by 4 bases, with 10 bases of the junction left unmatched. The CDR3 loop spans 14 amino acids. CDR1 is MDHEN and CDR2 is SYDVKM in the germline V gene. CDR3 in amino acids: CASRIGTVFYGYTF. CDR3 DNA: TGTGCCAGCCGGATCGGGACAGTTTTCTATGGCTACACCTTC.

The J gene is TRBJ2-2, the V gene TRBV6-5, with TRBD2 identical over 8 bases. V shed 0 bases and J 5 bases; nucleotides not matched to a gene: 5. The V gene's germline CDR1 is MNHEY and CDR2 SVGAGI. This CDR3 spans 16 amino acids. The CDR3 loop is CASSYSLASGTGELFF. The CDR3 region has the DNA TGTGCCAGCAGTTACTCACTCGCTAGCGGGACCGGGGAGCTGTTTTTT.

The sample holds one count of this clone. The CDR3 DNA sequence: TGTGCCAGCAGCTGGGGGGACAGCTTCTATGGCTACACCTTC. This translates into CASSWGDSFYGYTF. The chain employs TRBV5-8 and TRBJ1-2, with TRBD1 matching over 7 bases. Germline V gene sequence: CDR1 SGHTS, CDR2 YDEGEE. The ends lost 3 bases at V and 4 bases at J; junction bases unmatched: 6. The CDR3 runs to 14 residues.

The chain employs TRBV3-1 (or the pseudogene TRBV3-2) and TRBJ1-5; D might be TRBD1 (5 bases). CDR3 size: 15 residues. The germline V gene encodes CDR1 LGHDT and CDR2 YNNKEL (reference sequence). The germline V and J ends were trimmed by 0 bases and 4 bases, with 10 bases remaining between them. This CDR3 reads CASSQDSGVNQPQHF. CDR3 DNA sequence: TGTGCCAGCAGCCAAGACTCGGGGGTTAATCAGCCCCAGCATTTT.

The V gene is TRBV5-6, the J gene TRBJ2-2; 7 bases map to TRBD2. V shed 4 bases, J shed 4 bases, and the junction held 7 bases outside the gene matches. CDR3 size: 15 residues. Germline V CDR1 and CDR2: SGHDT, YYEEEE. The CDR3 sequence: CASSGLVPGTGELFF. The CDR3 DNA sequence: TGTGCCAGCAGCGGACTAGTTCCAGGCACCGGGGAGCTGTTTTTT.